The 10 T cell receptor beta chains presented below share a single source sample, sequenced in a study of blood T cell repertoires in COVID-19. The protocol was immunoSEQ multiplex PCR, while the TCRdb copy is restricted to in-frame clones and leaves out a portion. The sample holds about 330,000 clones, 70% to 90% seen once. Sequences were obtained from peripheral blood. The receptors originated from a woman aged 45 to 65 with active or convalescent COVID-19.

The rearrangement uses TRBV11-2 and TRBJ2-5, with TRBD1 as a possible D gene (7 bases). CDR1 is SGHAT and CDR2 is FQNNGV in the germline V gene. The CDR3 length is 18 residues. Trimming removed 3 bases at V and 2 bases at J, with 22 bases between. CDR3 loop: CASSLLGQGVGSQETQYF. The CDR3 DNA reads TGTGCCAGCAGCTTGCTCGGTCAGGGGGTCGGGAGTCAAGAGACCCAGTACTTC.

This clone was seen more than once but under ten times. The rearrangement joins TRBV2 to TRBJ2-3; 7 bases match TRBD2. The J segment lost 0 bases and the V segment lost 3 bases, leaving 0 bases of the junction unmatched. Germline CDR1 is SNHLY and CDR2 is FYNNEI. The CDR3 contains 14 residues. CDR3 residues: CASSETSSTDTQYF. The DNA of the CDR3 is TGTGCCAGCAGTGAGACTAGCAGCACAGATACGCAGTATTTT.

CDR3 in DNA: TGTGCCAGCTCGACGGAGGTGGGGACAGCAGAAAAACTGTTTTTT. Its protein is CASSTEVGTAEKLFF. V is TRBV18 and J is TRBJ1-4; 7 bases are shared with TRBD1. Germline V gives CDR1 KGHSH, CDR2 LQKENI. V gave up 6 bases and J gave up 8 bases; unmatched junction bases: 12. This CDR3 spans 15 amino acids. The entire variable domain, with the rest obtained from reference TRBV18 and TRBJ1-4, is as follows: NAGVMQNPRHLVRRRGQEARLRCSPMKGHSHVYWYRQLPEEGLKFMVYLQKENIIDESGMPKERFSAEFPKEGPSILRIQQVVRGDSAAYFCASSTEVGTAEKLFFGSGTQLSVL.

CDR3 residues: CASSQDIVTAGGYTF. CDR3 nucleotide sequence: TGCGCCAGCAGCCAAGATATAGTCACAGCGGGAGGCTACACCTTC. The chain carries TRBV4-3 and TRBJ1-2; unclear D gene. Germline CDR1 is LGHNA and CDR2 is YSLEER. The CDR3 runs to 15 residues. Trimming shortened V by 0 bases and J by 8 bases, and 16 bases separated the two germline ends.

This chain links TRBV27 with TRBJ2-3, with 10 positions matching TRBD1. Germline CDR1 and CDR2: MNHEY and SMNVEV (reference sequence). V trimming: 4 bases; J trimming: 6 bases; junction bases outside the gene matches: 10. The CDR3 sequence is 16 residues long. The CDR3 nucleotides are TGTGCCAGCAGTTCCCGGGACAGGGGTGCCGAGGATACGCAGTATTTT. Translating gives CASSSRDRGAEDTQYF.

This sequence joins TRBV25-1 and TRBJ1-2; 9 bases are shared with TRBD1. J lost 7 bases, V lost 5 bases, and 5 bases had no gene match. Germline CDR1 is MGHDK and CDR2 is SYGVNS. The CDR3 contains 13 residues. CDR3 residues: CASSRTGERGYTF. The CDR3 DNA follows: TGTGCCAGCAGTAGGACAGGGGAACGTGGCTACACCTTC.

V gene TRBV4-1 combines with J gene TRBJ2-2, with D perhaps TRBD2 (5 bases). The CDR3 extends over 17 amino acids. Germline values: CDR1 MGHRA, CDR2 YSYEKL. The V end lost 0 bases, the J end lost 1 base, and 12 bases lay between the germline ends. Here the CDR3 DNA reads TGCGCCAGCAGCCAAGATAGGTTCGGGGAGAACACCGGGGAGCTGTTTTTT. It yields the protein CASSQDRFGENTGELFF.

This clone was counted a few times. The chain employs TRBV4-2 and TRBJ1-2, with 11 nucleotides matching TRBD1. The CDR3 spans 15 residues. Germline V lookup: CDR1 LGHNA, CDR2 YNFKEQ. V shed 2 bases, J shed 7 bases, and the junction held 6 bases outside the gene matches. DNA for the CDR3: TGTGCCAGCAGCCAAATGGACAGGGGGCAAGTTGGCTACACCTTC. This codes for CASSQMDRGQVGYTF.

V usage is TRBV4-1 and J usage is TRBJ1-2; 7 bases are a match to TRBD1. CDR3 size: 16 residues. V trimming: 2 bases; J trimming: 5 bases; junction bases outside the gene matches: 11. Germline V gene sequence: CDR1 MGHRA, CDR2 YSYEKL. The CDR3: CASSQLTTGLFYGYTF. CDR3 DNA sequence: TGCGCCAGCAGCCAACTCACGACAGGGTTATTTTATGGCTACACCTTC.

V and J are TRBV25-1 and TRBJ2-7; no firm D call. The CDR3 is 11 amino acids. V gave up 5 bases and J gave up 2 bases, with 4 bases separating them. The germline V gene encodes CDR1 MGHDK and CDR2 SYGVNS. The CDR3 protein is CASSQAYEQYF. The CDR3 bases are TGTGCCAGCAGTCAGGCCTACGAGCAGTACTTC.